This TCR beta chain derives from a study of shared clonotypes between healthy human individuals. Unsorted samples, those not sorted, used 75 million to 90 million PBMCs for genomic DNA. The genomic DNA of each subset was split evenly across several immunoSEQ plates. Profiling relied on immunoSEQ multiplex PCR, and the TCRdb table lists in-frame clones only, not all of them. Of 500,000 to 650,000 clones in the sample, around three quarters were seen once. The TCR sequence derives from a woman between 40 and 55 years old in good health. Some clones in this sample may be carry-over from other donors' samples. Sequencing input: PBMCs.

For the CDR3, the DNA is TGTGCCAGCAGCTTGATGGGCACACAGGGATCTGGTGGCTACACCTTC. This codes for CASSLMGTQGSGGYTF. The chain couples TRBV5-4 to TRBJ1-2, with D perhaps matching TRBD1 (6 bases). Per germline, CDR1 SGHNT and CDR2 YYREEE (reference sequence). Trimming took off 1 base at V and 7 bases at J, with 20 bases between the two ends. The CDR3 extends over 16 amino acids.